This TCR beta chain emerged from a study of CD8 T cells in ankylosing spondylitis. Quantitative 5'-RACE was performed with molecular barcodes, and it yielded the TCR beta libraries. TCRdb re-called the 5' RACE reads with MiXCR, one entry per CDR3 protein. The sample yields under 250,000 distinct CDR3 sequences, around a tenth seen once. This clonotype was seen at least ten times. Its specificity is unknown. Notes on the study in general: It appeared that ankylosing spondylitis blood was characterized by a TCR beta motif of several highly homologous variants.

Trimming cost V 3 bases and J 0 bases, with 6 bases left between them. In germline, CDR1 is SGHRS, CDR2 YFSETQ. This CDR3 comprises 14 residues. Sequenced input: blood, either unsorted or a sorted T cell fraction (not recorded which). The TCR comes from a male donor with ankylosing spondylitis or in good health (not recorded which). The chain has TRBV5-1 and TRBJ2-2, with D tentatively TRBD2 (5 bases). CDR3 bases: TGCGCCAGCAGCTGGAGGTCGAACACCGGGGAGCTGTTTTTT. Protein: CASSWRSNTGELFF.